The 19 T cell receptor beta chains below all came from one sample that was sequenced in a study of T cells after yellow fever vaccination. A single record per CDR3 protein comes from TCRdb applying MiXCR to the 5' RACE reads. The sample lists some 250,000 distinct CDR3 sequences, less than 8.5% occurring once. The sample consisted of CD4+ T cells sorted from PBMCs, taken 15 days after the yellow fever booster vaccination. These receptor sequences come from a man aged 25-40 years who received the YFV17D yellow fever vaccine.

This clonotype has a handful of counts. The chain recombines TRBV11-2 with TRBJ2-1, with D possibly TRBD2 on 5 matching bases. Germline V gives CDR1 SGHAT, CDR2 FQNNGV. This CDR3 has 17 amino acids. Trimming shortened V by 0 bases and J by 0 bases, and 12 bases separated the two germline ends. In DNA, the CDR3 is TGTGCCAGCAGCTTAGAACTGGTGGGAGTCTCCTACAATGAGCAGTTCTTC. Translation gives CASSLELVGVSYNEQFF.

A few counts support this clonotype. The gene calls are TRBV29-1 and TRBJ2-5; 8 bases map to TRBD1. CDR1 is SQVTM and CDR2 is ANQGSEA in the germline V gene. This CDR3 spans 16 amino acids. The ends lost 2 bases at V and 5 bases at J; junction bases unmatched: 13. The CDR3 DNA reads TGCAGCGTTGAAAAAGCCTTGACAGGGGTCCAGGAGACCCAGTACTTC. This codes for CSVEKALTGVQETQYF.

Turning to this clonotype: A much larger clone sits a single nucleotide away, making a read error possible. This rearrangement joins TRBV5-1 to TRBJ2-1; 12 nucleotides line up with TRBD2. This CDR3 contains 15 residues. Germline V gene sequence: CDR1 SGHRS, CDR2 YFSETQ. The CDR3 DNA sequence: TGCGCCAGCAATCGACTAGCGGGAGCCTACAATGAGCGGTTCTTC. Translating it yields CASNRLAGAYNERFF.

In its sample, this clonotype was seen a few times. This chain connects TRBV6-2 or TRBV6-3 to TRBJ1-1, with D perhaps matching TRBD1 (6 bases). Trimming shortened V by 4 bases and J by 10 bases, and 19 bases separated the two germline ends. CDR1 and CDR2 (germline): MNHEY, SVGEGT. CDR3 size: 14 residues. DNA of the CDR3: TGTGCCAGCAGTTTGGCAGGGGCCAACCCCCGAGCTTTCTTT. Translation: CASSLAGANPRAFF.

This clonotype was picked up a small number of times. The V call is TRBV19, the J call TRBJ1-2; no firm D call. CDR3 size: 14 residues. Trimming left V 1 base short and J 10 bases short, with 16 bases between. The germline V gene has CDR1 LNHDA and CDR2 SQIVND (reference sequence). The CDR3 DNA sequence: TGTGCCAGTAGTATAGCCGATGTGGGCGAAATCTACACCTTC. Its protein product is CASSIADVGEIYTF.

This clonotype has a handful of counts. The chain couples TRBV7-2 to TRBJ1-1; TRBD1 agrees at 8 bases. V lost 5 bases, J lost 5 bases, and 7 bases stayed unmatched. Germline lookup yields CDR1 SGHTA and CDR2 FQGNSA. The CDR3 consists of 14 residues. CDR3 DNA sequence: TGTGCCAGCAGCGAAAGGACAGGGTCGACTGAAGCTTTCTTT. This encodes CASSERTGSTEAFF.

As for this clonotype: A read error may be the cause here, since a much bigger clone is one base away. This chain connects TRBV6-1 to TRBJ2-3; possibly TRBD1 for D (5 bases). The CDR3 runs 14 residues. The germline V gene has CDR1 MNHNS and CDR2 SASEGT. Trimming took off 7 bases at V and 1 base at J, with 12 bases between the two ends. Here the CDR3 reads CASNQDSGTDTQYF. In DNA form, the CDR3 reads TGTGCCAGCAACCAAGACAGCGGCACAGATACGCAGTATTTT.

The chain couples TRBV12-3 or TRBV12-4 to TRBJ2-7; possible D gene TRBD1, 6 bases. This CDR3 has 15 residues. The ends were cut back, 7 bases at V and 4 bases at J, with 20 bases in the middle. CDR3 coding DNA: TGTGCCAGCACCGGAGAGAGGAAAGGGGGATACGAGCAGTACTTC. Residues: CASTGERKGGYEQYF.

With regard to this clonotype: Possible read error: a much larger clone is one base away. CDR3 sequence: CASSSFGTTGELFF. CDR3 DNA: TGTGCCAGCTCATCCTTCGGGACCACCGGGGAGCTGTTTTTT. The chain links TRBV18 to TRBJ2-2; D tentatively reads TRBD1 or TRBD2 (5 bases each). Trimming took off 5 bases at V and 4 bases at J, with 11 bases between the two ends. CDR3 size: 14 residues. The germline V gene encodes CDR1 KGHSH and CDR2 LQKENI.

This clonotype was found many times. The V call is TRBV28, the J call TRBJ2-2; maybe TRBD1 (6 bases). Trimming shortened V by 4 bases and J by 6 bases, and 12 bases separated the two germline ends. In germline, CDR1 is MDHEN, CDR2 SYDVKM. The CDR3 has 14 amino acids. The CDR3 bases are TGTGCCAGCAGTTCCGGACAGTTGCCCGGGGAGCTGTTTTTT. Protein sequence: CASSSGQLPGELFF.

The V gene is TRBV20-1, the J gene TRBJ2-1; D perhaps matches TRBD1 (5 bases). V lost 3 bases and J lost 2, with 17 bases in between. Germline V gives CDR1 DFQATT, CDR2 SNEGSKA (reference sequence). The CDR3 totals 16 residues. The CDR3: CSASRGGSITYNEQFF. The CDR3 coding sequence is TGCAGTGCTAGTAGGGGTGGGTCTATCACCTACAATGAGCAGTTCTTC.

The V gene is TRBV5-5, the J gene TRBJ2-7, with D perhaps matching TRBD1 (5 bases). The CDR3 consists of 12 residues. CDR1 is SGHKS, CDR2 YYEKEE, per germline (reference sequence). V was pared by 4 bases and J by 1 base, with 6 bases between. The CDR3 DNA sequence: TGTGCCAGCAGCAGACAGTCCTACGAGCAGTACTTC. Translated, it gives CASSRQSYEQYF.

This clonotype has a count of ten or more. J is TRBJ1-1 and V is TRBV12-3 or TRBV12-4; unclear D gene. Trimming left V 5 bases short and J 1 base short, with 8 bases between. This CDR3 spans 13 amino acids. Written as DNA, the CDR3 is TGTGCCAGCAGTCGGCCCGGGAACACTGAAGCTTTCTTT. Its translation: CASSRPGNTEAFF.

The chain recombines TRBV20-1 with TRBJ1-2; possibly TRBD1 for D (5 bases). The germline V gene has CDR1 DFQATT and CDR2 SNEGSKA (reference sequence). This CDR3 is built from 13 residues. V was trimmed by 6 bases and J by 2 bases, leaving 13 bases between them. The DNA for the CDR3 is TGCAGTGCCAGTCCAAGGGGAAACTATGGCTACACCTTC. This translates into CSASPRGNYGYTF.

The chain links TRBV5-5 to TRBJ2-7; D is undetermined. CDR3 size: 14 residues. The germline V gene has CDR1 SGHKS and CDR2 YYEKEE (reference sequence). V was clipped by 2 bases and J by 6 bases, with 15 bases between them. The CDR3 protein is CASSFVTPGSEQYF. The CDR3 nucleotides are TGTGCCAGCAGCTTCGTGACTCCTGGGTCCGAGCAGTACTTC.

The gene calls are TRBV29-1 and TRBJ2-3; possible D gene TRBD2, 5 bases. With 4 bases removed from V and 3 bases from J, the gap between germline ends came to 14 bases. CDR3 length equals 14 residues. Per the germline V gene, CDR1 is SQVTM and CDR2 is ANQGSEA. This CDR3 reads CSVGGLQLTDTQYF. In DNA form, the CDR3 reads TGCAGCGTTGGAGGGTTACAATTAACAGATACGCAGTATTTT.

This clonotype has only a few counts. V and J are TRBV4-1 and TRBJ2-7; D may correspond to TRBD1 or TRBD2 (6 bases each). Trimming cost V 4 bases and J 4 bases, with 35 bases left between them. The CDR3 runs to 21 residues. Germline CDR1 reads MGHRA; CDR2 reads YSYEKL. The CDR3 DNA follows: TGCGCCAGCAGCCCCGAGTTCCCGGGACAAGATCCCCGGGGGATCTTTTACGAGCAGTACTTC. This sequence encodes CASSPEFPGQDPRGIFYEQYF.

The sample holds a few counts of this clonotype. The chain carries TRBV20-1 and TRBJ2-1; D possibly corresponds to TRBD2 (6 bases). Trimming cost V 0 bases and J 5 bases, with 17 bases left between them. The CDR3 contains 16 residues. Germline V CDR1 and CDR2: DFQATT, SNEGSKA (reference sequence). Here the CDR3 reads CSARDPAGPGNNEQFF. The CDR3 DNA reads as TGCAGTGCTAGAGATCCGGCGGGACCCGGTAACAATGAGCAGTTCTTC.

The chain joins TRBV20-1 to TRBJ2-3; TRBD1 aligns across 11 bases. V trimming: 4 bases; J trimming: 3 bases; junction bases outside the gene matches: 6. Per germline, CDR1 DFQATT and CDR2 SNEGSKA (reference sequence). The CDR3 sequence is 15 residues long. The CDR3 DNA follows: TGCAGTGCTATGCCGGGACAGGGGGGGACAGATACGCAGTATTTT. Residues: CSAMPGQGGTDTQYF.